The 14 T cell receptor beta chains presented below share a single source sample, sequenced in a study of blood T cell repertoires in COVID-19. Sequencing was performed with immunoSEQ multiplex PCR; in TCRdb, only in-frame clones are kept and a portion is missing. The table has 150,000 to 200,000 clones, 84% seen once. Material for sequencing was peripheral blood. These TCRs come from a woman between 65 and 79 years old with COVID-19, enrolled during active disease.

The chain combines TRBV27 with TRBJ2-6, with TRBD1 identical over 7 bases. In germline, CDR1 is MNHEY, CDR2 SMNVEV (reference sequence). The CDR3 is 16 residues long. The V gene end was trimmed by 5 bases and the J gene end by 1 base; junction bases not matched to a gene: 5. The CDR3 spells CASSPMTGSGANVLTF. The CDR3 coding sequence is TGTGCCAGCAGTCCAATGACAGGGTCTGGGGCCAACGTCCTGACTTTC.

The genes are TRBV27 and TRBJ1-2; TRBD1 matches at 11 bases. This CDR3 has 15 amino acids. Unmatched junction bases numbered 5, after V lost 3 bases and J lost 5 bases. CDR1 and CDR2 (germline): MNHEY, SMNVEV (reference sequence). CDR3 in amino acids: CASSFSGQGAYGYTF. The CDR3 DNA reads TGTGCCAGCAGTTTTAGTGGACAGGGGGCTTATGGCTACACCTTC.

This clone was recorded only once. The chain uses TRBV9 and TRBJ2-3; 8 bases match TRBD1. V lost 4 bases, J lost 6 bases, and 7 bases stayed unmatched. The germline CDR1 and CDR2 sequences are SGDLS and YYNGEE. This CDR3 is built from 14 residues. The CDR3 protein is CASSNRQGWDTQYF. The CDR3 DNA follows: TGTGCCAGCAGCAACAGACAGGGGTGGGATACGCAGTATTTT.

V gene TRBV2 combines with J gene TRBJ2-2; 8 bases are shared with TRBD2. Germline V gene lookup returns CDR1 SNHLY and CDR2 FYNNEI. This CDR3 spans 15 amino acids. J was trimmed by 1 base and V by 7 bases; bases with no gene match: 5. The DNA of the CDR3 is TGTGCCAGCATGCGCGGGGGGATGAACACCGGGGAGCTGTTTTTT. Its protein is CASMRGGMNTGELFF.

This clone was recorded only once. The rearrangement links TRBV5-1 to TRBJ2-7; 7 bases align to TRBD1. CDR1 is SGHRS and CDR2 is YFSETQ in the germline V gene. V was clipped by 4 bases and J by 2 bases; unmatched bases: 9. CDR3 size: 15 residues. CDR3 nucleotide sequence: TGCGCCAGCAGCCAAATGACAGGGAGCACCTACGAGCAGTACTTC. It codes for CASSQMTGSTYEQYF.

The chain employs TRBV15 and TRBJ1-5; D call uncertain. CDR1 is LNHNV and CDR2 is YYDKDF in the germline V gene (reference sequence). V was cut by 0 bases and J by 9 bases, with 6 bases left in between. The CDR3 runs to 12 residues. The CDR3 loop reads CATSRDRGPQHF. The CDR3 nucleotides are TGTGCCACCAGCAGAGATCGGGGGCCCCAGCATTTT.

For the CDR3, the DNA is TGCAGCGTTTTCCAAAACCCGGGACAGGGGTTTCATAGGGACTATGGCTACACCTTC. Translation: CSVFQNPGQGFHRDYGYTF. V usage is TRBV29-1 and J usage is TRBJ1-2; the match to TRBD1 covers 10 bases. This CDR3 comprises 19 residues. V shed 5 bases and J 3 bases; nucleotides not matched to a gene: 21. CDR1 and CDR2 from the germline V gene are SQVTM and ANQGSEA.

The chain has TRBV28 and TRBJ1-5, with D unresolved. Trimming cost V 8 bases and J 2 bases, with 13 bases left between them. The CDR3 is 14 residues long. Germline loops: CDR1 MDHEN, CDR2 SYDVKM. The CDR3 DNA sequence: TGTGCCAGCCGTAATCCCGGAGGCAATCAGCCCCAGCATTTT. Protein sequence: CASRNPGGNQPQHF. The entire variable domain, with the rest obtained from reference TRBV28 and TRBJ1-5, is as follows: DVKVTQSSRYLVKRTGEKVFLECVQDMDHENMFWYRQDPGLGLRLIYFSYDVKMKEKGDIPEGYSVSREKKERFSLILESASTNQTSMYLCASRNPGGNQPQHFGDGTRLSIL.

This clone has at least ten counts. The chain is built from TRBV6-5 and TRBJ2-7; D might be TRBD2 (6 bases). CDR3 length equals 14 residues. Trimming took 5 bases from V and 6 from J, leaving 17 bases between them. Germline loops: CDR1 MNHEY, CDR2 SVGAGI. Here the CDR3 DNA reads TGTGCCAGCAGTCCTTCCCCGGGGGTTCGCGAGCAGTACGTC. Translated, it gives CASSPSPGVREQYV.

In nucleotides, the CDR3 is TGTGCCAGCAGCCAGGGACAAACTAATGAGCAGTTCTTC. Amino acid sequence: CASSQGQTNEQFF. The chain links TRBV13 to TRBJ2-1, with a tentative D call TRBD1 (6 bases). CDR3 length: 13 residues. Germline CDR1 is PRHDT and CDR2 is FYEKMQ (reference sequence). Trimming removed 5 bases from V and 7 bases from J, with 12 bases in between.

J is TRBJ1-3 and V is TRBV7-6, with TRBD1 identical over 8 bases. There are 13 residues in the CDR3. In germline, CDR1 is SGHVS, CDR2 FNYEAQ. J gave up 7 bases and V 1 base, and 0 bases lay outside the gene matches. The CDR3: CASSLGQGNTIYF. The CDR3 DNA sequence: TGTGCCAGCAGCTTAGGACAGGGGAACACCATATATTTT.

This clone was picked up a small number of times. The chain employs TRBV28 and TRBJ2-7; possible D gene TRBD2, 6 bases. Trimming took off 8 bases at V and 0 bases at J, with 14 bases between the two ends. This CDR3 spans 14 amino acids. Germline lookup yields CDR1 MDHEN and CDR2 SYDVKM. The CDR3 sequence: CASRIAELSYEQYF. CDR3 in DNA: TGTGCCAGCCGTATAGCGGAACTCTCCTACGAGCAGTACTTC.

J is TRBJ2-7 and V is TRBV2; 10 bases are a match to TRBD2. The CDR3 length is 13 residues. J was trimmed by 6 bases and V by 7 bases; bases with no gene match: 6. CDR1 is SNHLY and CDR2 is FYNNEI in the germline V gene. The CDR3 here is CASNGLAGAEQYF. CDR3 DNA: TGTGCCAGCAATGGGCTAGCGGGAGCCGAGCAGTACTTC.

The chain uses TRBV27 and TRBJ1-1; no definite D call. Germline V gives CDR1 MNHEY, CDR2 SMNVEV (reference sequence). The CDR3 runs to 14 residues. V gave up 1 base and J gave up 4 bases, with 10 bases separating them. This CDR3 reads CASSLYITGTEAFF. CDR3 nucleotides: TGTGCCAGCAGTTTATATATTACGGGCACTGAAGCTTTCTTT.